This is a list of T cell receptor beta chains from one sample in a study of blood T cell repertoires in COVID-19. The method was immunoSEQ multiplex PCR; TCRdb's version includes in-frame clones alone and lacks a portion of them. The repertoire consists of 150,000 to 200,000 clones, with more than 75% occurring once and the leading ten covering 17%. The sample consisted of PBMCs or T cells enriched from blood (not recorded which). The origin of the receptors is a woman between 45 and 60 years old with acute COVID-19. Each CDR3 is given without its conserved first and last residue. The order of the fields is V gene, CDR3 length, D gene, CDR3 protein. A D gene is named only where the DNA matches it firmly.

>TRBV6-2/TRBV6-3|14|TRBD1
ASSPRGTVSNQPQH
>TRBV3-1/TRBV3-2|12|-
ASSQDRSRQPQH
>TRBV7-2|12|-
ASSAHRRGEPQH
>TRBV5-1|14|TRBD1
ASSPDRVGFGNTIY
>TRBV7-6|16|TRBD2
ASSPRTSGGLSYNEQF
>TRBV30|9|-
AWSQAIEAF
>TRBV7-2|14|TRBD2
ASSLFPSGGQETQY
>TRBV5-8|11|-
ASSNSDTGELF
>TRBV11-2|9|TRBD2
ASFGRGTQY
>TRBV5-4|12|TRBD1
ASSTDRGRQPQH
>TRBV6-1|12|-
ASSDGGAKNIQY
>TRBV7-8|11|-
ASSLLGGYGYT
>TRBV15|15|TRBD2
ATSRPLAGGSTDTQY
>TRBV11-2|13|TRBD1
ASRLPGQGNTEAF
>TRBV7-3|11|-
ASLGTAGVRAF
>TRBV28|11|-
ASSFLSGNTIY
>TRBV6-5|14|-
ASSYSWGRDNSPLH
>TRBV27|15|-
ASSFSLPGLRNTEAF
>TRBV27|12|TRBD1
ASSQGAGWAEAF
>TRBV29-1|12|-
SVEQGLLGETQY
>TRBV28|13|-
ASSLFRSTNEKLF
>TRBV4-3|14|-
ASSQEEEDFNYGYT
>TRBV2|11|-
ASSPRATGELF
>TRBV13|19|TRBD2
ASSPPAPGLAGGHRTDTQY
>TRBV7-9|13|TRBD2
ASSLAAGGRETQY
>TRBV2|14|TRBD2
ASSEEGGLNNNEQF
>TRBV9|13|-
ASSSPSFSGEKLF
>TRBV7-6|13|-
ASSPSRVSGNTIY
>TRBV5-1|14|-
ASSSAVRGSNYGYT
>TRBV14|10|-
ASSQSVWGYT
>TRBV7-3|14|-
ASSLGAPGSGNTIY
>TRBV5-5|13|TRBD1
ASSSNRGTGNTIY
>TRBV18|14|TRBD2
ASSPRGGAGTDTQY
>TRBV6-6|13|TRBD1
ASTSGGTDPMGYT
>TRBV19|14|-
ASSIRGRRNTGELF
>TRBV28|15|TRBD1
ASSARTGKDVNYGYT
>TRBV19|14|-
ASSIDREPGAAEAF
>TRBV7-2|12|TRBD2
ASSLGLNTGELF
>TRBV28|13|TRBD1
ASSWPGQGLEKLF
>TRBV9|13|-
ASSVARDGKAGYT
>TRBV28|13|-
ASSLGRGSGNTIY
>TRBV7-2|11|-
ASSSGDNQPQH
>TRBV6-6|14|TRBD1
ASSYSETGDGNTIY
>TRBV4-1|14|-
ASSHDRVGQAAPLH
>TRBV24-1|14|TRBD1
ATSDGDRGVWAEAF
>TRBV20-1|13|-
SASTGQLIQDTQY
>TRBV7-9|14|-
ASSLVYGAGDTEAF
>TRBV10-3|13|TRBD1
AISESGAGGYGYT
>TRBV11-2|11|-
ASSLGPDEKLF
>TRBV2|13|-
ASSKGKGYGNTIY
>TRBV19|11|-
ASSSQQEETQY
>TRBV5-1|13|TRBD2
ASSLSSGIYNEQF
>TRBV28|13|TRBD1
ASSSPGQGAYGYT
>TRBV5-1|11|-
ASSHPENTEAF
>TRBV6-2/TRBV6-3|11|-
ASSLWRGTEAF
>TRBV18|14|-
ASSPGGALVNTEAF
>TRBV3-1/TRBV3-2|16|-
ASSQALPGQGLTDTQY
>TRBV3-1/TRBV3-2|16|TRBD2
ASSPGLAGGLMGGELF
>TRBV6-5|14|TRBD2
ASSYSRRGGRKTQY